This T cell receptor beta chain was sequenced during a study of technical replicates of blood from several donors. The CDR3 covers 14 residues. Trimming removed 6 bases from V and 1 base from J; junction bases left unmatched: 4. Germline-derived CDR1 and CDR2 are MNHNS and SASEGT. The table came from immunoSEQ multiplex PCR; TCRdb's copy has only in-frame clones and leaves some out. The sample consists of under 70,000 clones, more than 70% of them appearing once. Input material: PBMCs. This TCR was sampled from a human donor in good health. Some clones in this sample may be carry-over from other donors' samples. V and J are TRBV6-1 and TRBJ2-7, with 9 nucleotides matching TRBD1. DNA of the CDR3: TGTGCCAGCAGGACCGGGACAGGGTCCTACGAGCAGTACTTC. This gives the protein CASRTGTGSYEQYF.